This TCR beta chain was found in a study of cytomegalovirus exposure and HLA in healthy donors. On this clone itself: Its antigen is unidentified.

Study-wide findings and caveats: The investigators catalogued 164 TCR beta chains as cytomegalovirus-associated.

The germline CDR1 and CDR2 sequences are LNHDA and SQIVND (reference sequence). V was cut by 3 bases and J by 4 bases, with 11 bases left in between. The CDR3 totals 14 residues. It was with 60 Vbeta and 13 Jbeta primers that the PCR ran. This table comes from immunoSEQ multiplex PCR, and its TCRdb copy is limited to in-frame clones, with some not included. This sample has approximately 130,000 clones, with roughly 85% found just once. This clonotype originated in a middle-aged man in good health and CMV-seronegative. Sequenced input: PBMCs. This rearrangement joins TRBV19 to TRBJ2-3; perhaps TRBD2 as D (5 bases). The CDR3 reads CASSIALVSDTQYF. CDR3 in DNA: TGTGCCAGTAGTATTGCACTAGTCTCAGATACGCAGTATTTT. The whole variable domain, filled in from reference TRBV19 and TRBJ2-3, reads DGGITQSPKYLFRKEGQNVTLSCEQNLNHDAMYWYRQDPGQGLRLIYYSQIVNDFQKGDIAEGYSVSREKKESFPLTVTSAQKNPTAFYLCASSIALVSDTQYFGPGTRLTVL.